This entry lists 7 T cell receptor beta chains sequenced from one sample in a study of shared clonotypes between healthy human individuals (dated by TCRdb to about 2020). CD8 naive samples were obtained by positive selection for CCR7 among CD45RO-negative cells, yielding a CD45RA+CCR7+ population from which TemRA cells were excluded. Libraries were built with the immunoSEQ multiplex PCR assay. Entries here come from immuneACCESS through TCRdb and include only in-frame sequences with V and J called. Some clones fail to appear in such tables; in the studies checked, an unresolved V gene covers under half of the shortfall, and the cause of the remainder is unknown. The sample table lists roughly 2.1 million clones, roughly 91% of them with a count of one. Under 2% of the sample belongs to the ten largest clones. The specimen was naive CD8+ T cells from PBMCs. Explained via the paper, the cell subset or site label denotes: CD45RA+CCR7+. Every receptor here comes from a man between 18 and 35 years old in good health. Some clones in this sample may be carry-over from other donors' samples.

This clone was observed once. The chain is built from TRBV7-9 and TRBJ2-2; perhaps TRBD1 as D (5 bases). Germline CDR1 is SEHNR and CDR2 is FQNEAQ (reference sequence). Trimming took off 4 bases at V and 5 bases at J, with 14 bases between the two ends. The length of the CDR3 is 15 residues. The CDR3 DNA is TGTGCCAGCAGCTCGTGGGCAGGGCGAACCGGGGAGCTGTTTTTT. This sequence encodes CASSSWAGRTGELFF.

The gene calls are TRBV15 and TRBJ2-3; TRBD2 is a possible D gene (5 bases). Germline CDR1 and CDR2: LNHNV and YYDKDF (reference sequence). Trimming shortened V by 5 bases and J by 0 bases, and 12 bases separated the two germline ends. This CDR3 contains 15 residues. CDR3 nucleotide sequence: TGTGCCACCAGCCGTGGACGGGATAGCACAGATACGCAGTATTTT. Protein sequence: CATSRGRDSTDTQYF.

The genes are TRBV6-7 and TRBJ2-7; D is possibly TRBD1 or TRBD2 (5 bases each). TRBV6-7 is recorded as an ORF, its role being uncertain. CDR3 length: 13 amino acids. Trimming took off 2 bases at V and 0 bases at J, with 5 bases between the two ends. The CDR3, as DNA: TGTGCCAGCAGTTACGGGACCTCCTACGAGCAGTACTTC. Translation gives CASSYGTSYEQYF.

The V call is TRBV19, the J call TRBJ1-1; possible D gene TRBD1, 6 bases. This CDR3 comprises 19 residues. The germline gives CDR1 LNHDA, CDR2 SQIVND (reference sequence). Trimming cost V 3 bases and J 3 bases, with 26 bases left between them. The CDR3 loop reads CASSIRSLRGQGLYTEAFF. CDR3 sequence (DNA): TGTGCCAGTAGTATCCGTTCTTTACGGGGGCAGGGGTTGTACACTGAAGCTTTCTTT.

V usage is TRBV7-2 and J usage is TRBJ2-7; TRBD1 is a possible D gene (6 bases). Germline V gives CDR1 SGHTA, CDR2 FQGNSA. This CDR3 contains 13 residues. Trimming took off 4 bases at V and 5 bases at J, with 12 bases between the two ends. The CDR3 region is CASSWTAADEQYF. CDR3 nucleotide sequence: TGTGCCAGCAGCTGGACAGCCGCTGACGAGCAGTACTTC.

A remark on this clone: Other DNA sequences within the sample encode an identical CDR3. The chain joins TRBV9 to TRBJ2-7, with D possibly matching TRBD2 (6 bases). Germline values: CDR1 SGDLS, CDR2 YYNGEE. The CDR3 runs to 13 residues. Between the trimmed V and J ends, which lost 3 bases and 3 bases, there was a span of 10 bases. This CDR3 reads CASSASGSYEQYF. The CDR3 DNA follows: TGTGCCAGCAGCGCTTCCGGGAGCTACGAGCAGTACTTC.

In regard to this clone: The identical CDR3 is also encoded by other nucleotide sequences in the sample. CDR3 residues: CASSLGGGNTEAFF. Here the CDR3 DNA reads TGCGCCAGCAGCTTGGGGGGTGGGAACACTGAAGCTTTCTTT. The chain has TRBV5-1 and TRBJ1-1; D is ambiguous. Trimming removed 0 bases at V and 1 base at J, with 7 bases between. Per germline, CDR1 SGHRS and CDR2 YFSETQ. This CDR3 has 14 residues.